This T cell receptor beta chain is from a study of cytomegalovirus exposure and HLA in healthy donors. Findings and caveats of the study: CMV antigen specificity was confirmed in vitro for three CMV-associated chains. In a later analysis, V- and J-gene trimming of beta chains associated with a DCLRE1C missense variant, replicated independently.

About this clone: Its antigen is undetermined. A junction end diverges from the germline sequence, so it may reflect a read error. The same CDR3 can be traced to other DNA sequences in this sample.

Donors likely had unrecorded immune exposures despite being nominally healthy when sampled. The PCR used 60 Vbeta and 13 Jbeta primers. This table comes from immunoSEQ multiplex PCR, and its TCRdb copy is limited to in-frame clones, with some not included. The sample includes more than 95,000 clones, 78% of them seen just once. The sample taken for sequencing was PBMCs. The clonotype was recovered from a man aged 30 to 39 in good health and CMV-seronegative.

CDR3 sequence (DNA): TGCGCCAGCAGCCCCGGTCTAAATCAAGAGACCCAGTACTTC. Its translation is CASSPGLNQETQYF. The chain combines TRBV5-6 with TRBJ2-5; D not resolved. Germline V gene data show CDR1 as SGHDT and CDR2 as YYEEEE. The CDR3 extends over 14 amino acids.